The sequence of this T cell receptor beta chain was determined in a study of T cell responses to AZD1222 COVID-19 vaccine. On this clone: Antigen unknown.

TCRdb's copy holds only in-frame clones and misses some; the assay was immunoSEQ multiplex PCR. The profile shows about 120,000 clones, 70% to 90% of them singletons. Study-wide results and caveats: Seropositivity was recorded at baseline in only 6 or 7 AZD1222 recipients. Unmutated variant regions reportedly attract nearly half of all spike-specific TCRs.

V dropped 5 bases and J dropped 6 bases, with 11 bases sitting between them. From germline, CDR1 is SQVTM and CDR2 ANQGSEA. The CDR3 is made up of 12 amino acids. The receptor comes from an adult in good health. The sample here was peripheral blood, taken on day 0 of MenACWY control vaccination. The chain couples TRBV29-1 to TRBJ1-3; a possible D gene is TRBD1 (5 bases). The CDR3 reads CSVMGELNTIYF. The CDR3 nucleotides are TGCAGCGTTATGGGGGAACTAAACACCATATATTTT.